The rows below give T cell receptor beta chains drawn from one sample of a study of CXCR3-negative and CXCR3-positive naive CD8 T cells. TCRdb reprocessed the 5' RACE reads and keeps a single row for each CDR3 protein, giving no DNA. The table counts tens of thousands of distinct CDR3 sequences; under 0.55% lies in the top ten. Input material: naive CXCR3+ CD8+ T cells from blood. These receptors were collected from a human donor in good health. Some clones in this sample may be carry-over from other donors' samples. Each CDR3 is given with its conserved first and last residue.

J gene	V gene	CDR3 protein
TRBJ2-3	TRBV4-3	CASSQGVAGGPDTQYF
TRBJ2-1	TRBV11-2	CASSLVNYNEQFF
TRBJ1-1	TRBV12-3/TRBV12-4	CASGLPPPNGDTEAFF
TRBJ2-7	TRBV27	CASSPPGTAYEQYF
TRBJ1-1	TRBV29-1	CSVELGLRDTEAFF
TRBJ2-5	TRBV4-3	CASSQDWRSLETQYF
TRBJ1-6	TRBV11-3	CASSLGHNSPLHF
TRBJ2-7	TRBV4-2	CASSQGFSYEQYF
TRBJ1-1	TRBV20-1	CSASYTDRYTEAFF
TRBJ1-1	TRBV9	CASSLSLGGGAEAFF
TRBJ2-5	TRBV29-1	CSVDFLSGGQYF